Below, 6 T cell receptor beta chains from the same sample are listed, as sequenced in a study of blood T cell repertoires in COVID-19. The repertoire was sequenced with immunoSEQ multiplex PCR; TCRdb's copy has only in-frame clones and lacks some. The table lists about 140,000 clones, approximately 80% of them singletons, with about 7.5% in the top ten. Input material: peripheral blood. The source of these receptors is a human donor in a cohort sampled during active COVID-19.

The chain carries TRBV6-1 and TRBJ2-7; tentative D call: TRBD2 (6 bases). Trimming removed 3 bases at V and 4 bases at J, with 16 bases between. Germline-derived CDR1 and CDR2 are MNHNS and SASEGT. The CDR3 length is 15 residues. The CDR3 region has the DNA TGTGCCAGCAGTGACCCCGGAGGGCCTCAGTACGAGCAGTACTTC. It yields the protein CASSDPGGPQYEQYF.

V is TRBV5-1 and J is TRBJ1-2, with D uncertain. This CDR3 contains 13 residues. Germline V CDR1 and CDR2: SGHRS, YFSETQ. The V gene lost 0 bases and the J gene lost 3 bases, with 6 bases spanning the gap. CDR3: CASSLGSDYGYTF. In DNA, the CDR3 is TGCGCCAGCAGCTTGGGCAGCGACTATGGCTACACCTTC.

The chain joins TRBV7-2 to TRBJ2-1; perhaps TRBD2 as D (5 bases). Germline values: CDR1 SGHTA, CDR2 FQGNSA. The V end was cut by 1 base, the J end by 4 bases, with 8 bases between. The length of the CDR3 is 14 residues. The CDR3 DNA sequence: TGTGCCAGCAGCTTAGATGAGCGGTACAATGAGCAGTTCTTC. Its protein product is CASSLDERYNEQFF.

The chain couples TRBV28 to TRBJ1-6, with D perhaps matching TRBD1 (5 bases). This CDR3 contains 12 residues. In germline, CDR1 is MDHEN, CDR2 SYDVKM. V lost 8 bases to trimming and J lost 14 bases, with 16 bases between them. The CDR3 bases are TGTGCCAGCTACGACCAAGGGGTTACCCTCCACTTT. Translated, it gives CASYDQGVTLHF.

This chain connects TRBV7-9 to TRBJ1-1; no clear D gene. V was pared by 3 bases and J by 3 bases, with 5 bases between. The germline CDR1 and CDR2 sequences are SEHNR and FQNEAQ (reference sequence). This CDR3 comprises 12 residues. The CDR3 loop is CASSFLDTEAFF. For the CDR3, the DNA is TGTGCCAGCAGCTTCCTAGACACTGAAGCTTTCTTT.

A few counts support this clone. The V gene is TRBV7-2, the J gene TRBJ2-1; D possibly corresponds to TRBD2 (6 bases). The CDR3 is 15 amino acids. V dropped 2 bases and J dropped 6 bases, with 14 bases sitting between them. The germline CDR1 and CDR2 sequences are SGHTA and FQGNSA. As DNA, the CDR3 is TGTGCCAGCAGCTTAATGTCGCGGGGATCCAATGAGCAGTTCTTC. Protein: CASSLMSRGSNEQFF.